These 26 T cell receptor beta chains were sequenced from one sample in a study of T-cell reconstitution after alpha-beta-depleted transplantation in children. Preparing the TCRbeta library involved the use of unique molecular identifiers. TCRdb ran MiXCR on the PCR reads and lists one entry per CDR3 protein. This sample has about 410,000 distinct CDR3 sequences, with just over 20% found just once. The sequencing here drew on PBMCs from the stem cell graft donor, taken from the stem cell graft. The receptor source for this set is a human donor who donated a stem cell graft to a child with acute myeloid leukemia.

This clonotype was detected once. CDR3 sequence: CSARSIGDYYNEQFF. The CDR3 DNA sequence: TGCAGTGCTAGATCCATAGGGGACTACTACAATGAGCAGTTCTTC. This chain joins TRBV20-1 and TRBJ2-1; 7 positions agree with TRBD2. The CDR3 has 15 residues. Germline V gene data show CDR1 as DFQATT and CDR2 as SNEGSKA (reference sequence). V was pared by 2 bases and J by 3 bases, with 7 bases of the junction left unmatched.

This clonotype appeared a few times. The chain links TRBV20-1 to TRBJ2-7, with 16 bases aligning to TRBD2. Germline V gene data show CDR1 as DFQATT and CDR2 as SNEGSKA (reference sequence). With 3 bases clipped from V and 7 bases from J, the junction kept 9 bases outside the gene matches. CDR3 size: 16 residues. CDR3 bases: TGCAGTGCTAGCGGGACTAGCGGGAGGGGCCCGTTAGAGCAGTACTTC. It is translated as CSASGTSGRGPLEQYF.

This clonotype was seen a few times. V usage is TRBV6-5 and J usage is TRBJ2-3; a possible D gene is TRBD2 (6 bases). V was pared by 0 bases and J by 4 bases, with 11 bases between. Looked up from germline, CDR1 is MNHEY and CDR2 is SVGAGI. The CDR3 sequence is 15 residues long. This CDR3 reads CASSYSGGAPDTQYF. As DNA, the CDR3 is TGTGCCAGCAGTTACTCGGGGGGAGCCCCAGATACGCAGTATTTT.

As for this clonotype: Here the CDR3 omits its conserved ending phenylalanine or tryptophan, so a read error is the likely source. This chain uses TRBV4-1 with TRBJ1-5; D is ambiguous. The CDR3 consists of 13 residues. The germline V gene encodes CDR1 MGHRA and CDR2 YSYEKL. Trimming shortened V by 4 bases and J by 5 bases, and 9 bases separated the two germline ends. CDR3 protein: CASSRGLYQPQHC. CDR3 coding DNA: TGCGCCAGCAGCCGTGGACTTTATCAGCCCCAGCATTGT.

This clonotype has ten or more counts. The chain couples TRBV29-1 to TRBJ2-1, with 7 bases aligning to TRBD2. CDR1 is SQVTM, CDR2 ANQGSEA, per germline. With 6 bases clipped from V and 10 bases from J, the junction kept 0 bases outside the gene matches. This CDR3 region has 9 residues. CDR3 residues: CSVGGEQFF. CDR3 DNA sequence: TGCAGCGTGGGAGGGGAGCAGTTCTTC.

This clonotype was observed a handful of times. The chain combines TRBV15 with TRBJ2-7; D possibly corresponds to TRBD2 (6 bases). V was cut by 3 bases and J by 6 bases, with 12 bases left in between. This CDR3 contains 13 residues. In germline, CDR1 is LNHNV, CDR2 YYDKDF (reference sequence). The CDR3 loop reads CATSRAWRAEQYF. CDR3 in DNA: TGTGCCACCAGCAGGGCCTGGAGGGCCGAGCAGTACTTC.

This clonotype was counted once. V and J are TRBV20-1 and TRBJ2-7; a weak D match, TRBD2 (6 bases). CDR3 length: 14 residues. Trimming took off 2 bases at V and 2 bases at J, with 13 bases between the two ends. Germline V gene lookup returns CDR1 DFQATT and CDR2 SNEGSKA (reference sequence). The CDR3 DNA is TGCAGTGCTAGACCAAGACTAGGGACCTACGAGCAGTACTTC. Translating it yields CSARPRLGTYEQYF.

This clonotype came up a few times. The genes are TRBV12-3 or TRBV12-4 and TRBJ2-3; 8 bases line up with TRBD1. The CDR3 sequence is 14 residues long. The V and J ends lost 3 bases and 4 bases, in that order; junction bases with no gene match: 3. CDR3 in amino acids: CASSFSGGADTQYF. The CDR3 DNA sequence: TGTGCCAGCAGTTTTTCAGGGGGCGCAGATACGCAGTATTTT.

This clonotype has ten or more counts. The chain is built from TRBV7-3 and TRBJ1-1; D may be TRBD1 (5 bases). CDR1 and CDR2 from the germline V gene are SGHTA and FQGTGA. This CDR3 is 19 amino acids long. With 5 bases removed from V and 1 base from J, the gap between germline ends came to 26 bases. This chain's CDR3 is CASSGGDSYNRGRNTEAFF. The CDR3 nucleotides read TGTGCCAGCAGCGGGGGGGACTCCTATAACCGGGGGAGGAACACTGAAGCTTTCTTT.

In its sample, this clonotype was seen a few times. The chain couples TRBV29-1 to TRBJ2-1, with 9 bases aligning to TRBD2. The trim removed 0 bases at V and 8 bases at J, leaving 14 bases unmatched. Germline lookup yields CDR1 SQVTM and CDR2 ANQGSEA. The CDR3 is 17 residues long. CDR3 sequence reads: CSVEDGIISGSIDEQFF. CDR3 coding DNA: TGCAGCGTTGAAGATGGGATCATTAGCGGGAGTATCGATGAGCAGTTCTTC.

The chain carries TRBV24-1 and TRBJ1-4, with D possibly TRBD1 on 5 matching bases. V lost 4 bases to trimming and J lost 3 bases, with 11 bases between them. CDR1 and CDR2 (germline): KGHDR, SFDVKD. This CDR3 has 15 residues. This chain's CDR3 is CATSDSGRSNEKLFF. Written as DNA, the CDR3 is TGTGCCACCAGTGACTCAGGGAGATCTAATGAAAAACTGTTTTTT.

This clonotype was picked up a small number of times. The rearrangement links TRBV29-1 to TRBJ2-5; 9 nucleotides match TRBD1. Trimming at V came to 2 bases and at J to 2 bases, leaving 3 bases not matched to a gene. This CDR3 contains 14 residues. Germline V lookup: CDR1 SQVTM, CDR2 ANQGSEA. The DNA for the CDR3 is TGCAGCGTTGAAAACGACAGGGGGCAAGAGACCCAGTACTTC. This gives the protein CSVENDRGQETQYF. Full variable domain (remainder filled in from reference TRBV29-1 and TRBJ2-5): SAVISQKPSRDICQRGTSLTIQCQVDSQVTMMFWYRQQPGQSLTLIATANQGSEATYESGFVIDKFPISRPNLTFSTLTVSNMSPEDSSIYLCSVENDRGQETQYFGPGTRLLVL.

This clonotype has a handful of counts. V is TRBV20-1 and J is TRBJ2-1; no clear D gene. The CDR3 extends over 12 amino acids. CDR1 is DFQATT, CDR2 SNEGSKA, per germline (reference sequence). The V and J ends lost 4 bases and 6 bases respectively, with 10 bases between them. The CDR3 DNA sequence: TGCAGTGCTATCCCATCTGGCAATGAGCAGTTCTTC. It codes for CSAIPSGNEQFF.

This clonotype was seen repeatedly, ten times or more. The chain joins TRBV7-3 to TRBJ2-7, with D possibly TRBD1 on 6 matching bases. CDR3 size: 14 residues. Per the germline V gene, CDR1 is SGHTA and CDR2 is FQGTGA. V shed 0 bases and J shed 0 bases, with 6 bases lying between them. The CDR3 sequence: CASSLTTGSYEQYF. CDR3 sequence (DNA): TGTGCCAGCAGCTTAACGACAGGCTCCTACGAGCAGTACTTC.

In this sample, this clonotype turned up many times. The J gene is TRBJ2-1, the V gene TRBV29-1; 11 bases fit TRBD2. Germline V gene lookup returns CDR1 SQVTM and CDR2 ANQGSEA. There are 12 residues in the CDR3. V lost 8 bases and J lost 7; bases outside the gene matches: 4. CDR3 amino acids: CSSWTSGNEQFF. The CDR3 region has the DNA TGCAGCTCATGGACTAGCGGGAATGAGCAGTTCTTC.

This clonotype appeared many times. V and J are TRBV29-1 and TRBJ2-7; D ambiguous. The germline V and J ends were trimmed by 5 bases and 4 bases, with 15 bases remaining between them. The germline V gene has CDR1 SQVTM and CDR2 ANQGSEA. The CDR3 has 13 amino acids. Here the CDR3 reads CSVRLGWAYEQYF. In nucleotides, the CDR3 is TGCAGCGTTAGGTTGGGATGGGCTTACGAGCAGTACTTC.

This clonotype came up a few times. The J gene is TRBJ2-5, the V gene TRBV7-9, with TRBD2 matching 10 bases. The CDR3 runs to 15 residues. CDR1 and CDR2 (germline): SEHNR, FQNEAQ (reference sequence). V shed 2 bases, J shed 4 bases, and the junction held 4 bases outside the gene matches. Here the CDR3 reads CASSLILAGVETQYF. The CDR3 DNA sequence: TGTGCCAGCAGCTTAATCCTAGCGGGAGTAGAGACCCAGTACTTC.

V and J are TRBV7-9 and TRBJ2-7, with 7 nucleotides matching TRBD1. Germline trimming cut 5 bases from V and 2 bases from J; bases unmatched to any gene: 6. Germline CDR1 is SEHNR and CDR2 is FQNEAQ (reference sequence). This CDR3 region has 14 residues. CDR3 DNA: TGTGCCAGCAGCACGACAGGGATAACCTACGAGCAGTACTTC. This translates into CASSTTGITYEQYF.

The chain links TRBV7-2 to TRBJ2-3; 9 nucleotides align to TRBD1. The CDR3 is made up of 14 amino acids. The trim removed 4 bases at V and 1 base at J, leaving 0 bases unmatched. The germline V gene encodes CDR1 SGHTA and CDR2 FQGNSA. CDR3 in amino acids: CASSWDRGTDTQYF. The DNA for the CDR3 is TGTGCCAGCAGCTGGGACAGGGGCACAGATACGCAGTATTTT.

In nucleotides, the CDR3 is TGCAGTGCTAATCCGGACAGGTTTGAGACCCAGTACTTC. It translates to CSANPDRFETQYF. This sequence joins TRBV20-1 and TRBJ2-5, with 7 nucleotides matching TRBD1. J was trimmed by 5 bases and V by 4 bases; bases with no gene match: 7. CDR1 and CDR2 (germline): DFQATT, SNEGSKA (reference sequence). CDR3 length: 13 amino acids.

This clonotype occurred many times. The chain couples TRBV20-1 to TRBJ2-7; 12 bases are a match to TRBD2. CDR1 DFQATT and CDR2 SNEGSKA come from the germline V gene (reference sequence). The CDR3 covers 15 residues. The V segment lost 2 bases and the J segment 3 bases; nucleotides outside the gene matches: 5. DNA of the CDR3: TGCAGTGCTAGACCTCTAGCGGGAGGGGACTACGAGCAGTACTTC. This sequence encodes CSARPLAGGDYEQYF.

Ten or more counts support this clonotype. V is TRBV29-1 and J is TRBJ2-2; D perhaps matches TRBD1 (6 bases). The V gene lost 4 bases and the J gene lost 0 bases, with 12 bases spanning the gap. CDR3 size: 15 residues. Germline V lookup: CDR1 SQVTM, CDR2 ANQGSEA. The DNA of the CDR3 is TGCAGCGTTGCTCAAGGGACAACGAACACCGGGGAGCTGTTTTTT. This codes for CSVAQGTTNTGELFF.

The CDR3 sequence is CASSQAGGYGTDTQYF. CDR3 nucleotide sequence: TGCGCCAGCAGCCAAGCGGGGGGCTACGGCACAGATACGCAGTATTTT. The chain has TRBV4-1 and TRBJ2-3, with D possibly being TRBD2 (7 bases). The CDR3 runs to 16 residues. The V end lost 1 base, the J end lost 1 base, and 12 bases lay between the germline ends. Germline values: CDR1 MGHRA, CDR2 YSYEKL.

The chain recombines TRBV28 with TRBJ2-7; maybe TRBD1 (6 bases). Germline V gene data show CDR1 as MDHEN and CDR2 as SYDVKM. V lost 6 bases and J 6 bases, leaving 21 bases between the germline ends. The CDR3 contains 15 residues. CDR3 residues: CASRIAGDASREQYF. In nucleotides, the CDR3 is TGTGCCAGCAGGATAGCAGGGGACGCCTCTCGCGAGCAGTACTTC. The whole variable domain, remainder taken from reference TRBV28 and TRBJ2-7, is DVKVTQSSRYLVKRTGEKVFLECVQDMDHENMFWYRQDPGLGLRLIYFSYDVKMKEKGDIPEGYSVSREKKERFSLILESASTNQTSMYLCASRIAGDASREQYFGPGTRLTVT.

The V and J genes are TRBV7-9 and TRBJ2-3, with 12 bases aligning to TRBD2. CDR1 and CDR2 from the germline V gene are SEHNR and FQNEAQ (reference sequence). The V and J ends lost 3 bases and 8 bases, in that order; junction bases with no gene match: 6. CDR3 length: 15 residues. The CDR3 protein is CASSLTSGSVSTQYF. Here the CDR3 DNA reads TGTGCCAGCAGCTTGACTAGCGGGAGTGTAAGTACGCAGTATTTT.

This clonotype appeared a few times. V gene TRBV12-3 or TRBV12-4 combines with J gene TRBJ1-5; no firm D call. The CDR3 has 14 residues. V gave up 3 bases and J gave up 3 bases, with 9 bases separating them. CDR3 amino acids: CASSFRGPNQPQHF. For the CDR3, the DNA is TGTGCCAGCAGTTTTCGCGGTCCCAATCAGCCCCAGCATTTT.